This passage covers 26 T cell receptor beta chains from one sample sequenced in a study of CXCR3-negative and CXCR3-positive naive CD8 T cells. Study-wide results and caveats: CXCR3-positive naive cells had TRB CDR3s that were more hydrophobic than CXCR3-negative naive cells had.

Libraries of TRB cDNA were made by 5' RACE and carried UMIs. TCRdb reprocessed the 5' RACE reads and stores each CDR3 protein as one record, lacking DNA. The table counts tens of thousands of distinct CDR3 sequences; roughly 0.5% lies in the top ten. No cognate antigen is known for these TCRs. The sample was naive CXCR3+ CD8+ T cells from blood. Described subset: CD45RO-CCR7+CD27+CD95- naive CD8+ T cells expressing CXCR3 (TNR3+). These receptors were collected from a human donor in good health. Some clones in this sample may be carry-over from other donors' samples.

The chain recombines TRBV28 with TRBJ2-1; the TCRdb D gene call, TRBD2, has no DNA to confirm it. In germline, CDR1 is MDHEN, CDR2 SYDVKM. The CDR3 totals 13 residues. The CDR3 is CASSPGGAAEQFF.

This rearrangement joins TRBV6-2 or TRBV6-3 to TRBJ1-1; TCRdb reports TRBD1, a call that lacks DNA to check it against. Germline loops: CDR1 MNHEY, CDR2 SVGEGT. The CDR3 is made up of 14 amino acids. The CDR3 spells CASSYTGPTTEAFF.

This sequence joins TRBV29-1 and TRBJ2-1; TCRdb gives TRBD2 as the D gene, but with no DNA this cannot be confirmed. The CDR3 is made up of 15 amino acids. CDR1 is SQVTM and CDR2 is ANQGSEA in the germline V gene. The CDR3 reads CSVEWQGGSYNEQFF.

The V and J genes are TRBV5-1 and TRBJ2-7. Germline V gene data show CDR1 as SGHRS and CDR2 as YFSETQ. There are 14 residues in the CDR3. CDR3 in amino acids: CASSSMGDSYEQYF.

The chain has TRBV29-1 and TRBJ2-7. The CDR3 has 15 residues. Germline CDR1 SQVTM, CDR2 ANQGSEA. The CDR3 reads CSVEVGAGDTYEQYF.

This chain uses TRBV27 with TRBJ1-2; TCRdb outputs TRBD1, but without DNA this stays unchecked. The CDR3 has 13 amino acids. In germline, CDR1 is MNHEY, CDR2 SMNVEV (reference sequence). CDR3 sequence reads: CASRLTGSYGYTF.

The chain's CDR3 is CATSTPSGSGGRGEQFF. This chain joins TRBV15 and TRBJ2-1; TCRdb's D gene call, TRBD2, goes unchecked for lack of DNA. The CDR3 is 17 residues long. CDR1 LNHNV and CDR2 YYDKDF come from the germline V gene (reference sequence).

The chain recombines TRBV7-9 with TRBJ1-5. This CDR3 contains 12 residues. Germline CDR1 SEHNR, CDR2 FQNEAQ (reference sequence). The chain's CDR3 is CASNVGNQPQHF.

The chain's CDR3 is CASTLLLGTGVGYGYTF. The genes are TRBV28 and TRBJ1-2; TCRdb selects TRBD1, and the lack of DNA leaves this call unchecked. The CDR3 extends over 17 amino acids. CDR1 is MDHEN and CDR2 is SYDVKM in the germline V gene.

The J gene is TRBJ1-2, the V gene TRBV21-1; the D call from TCRdb, TRBD1, cannot be confirmed without DNA. TRBV21-1 is classified as a pseudogene. The CDR3 extends over 15 amino acids. CDR3 amino acids: CASSRGTGGRYGYTF.

The gene calls are TRBV7-2 and TRBJ2-5; TCRdb lists TRBD1, though no DNA is available to test this call. The CDR3 has 15 amino acids. Germline CDR1 is SGHTA and CDR2 is FQGNSA. CDR3 sequence: CASSWGDASRETQYF.

The chain recombines TRBV29-1 with TRBJ2-1. The CDR3 sequence is 13 residues long. Germline V CDR1 and CDR2: SQVTM, ANQGSEA. The CDR3 here is CSINSLLVNEQFF.

V gene TRBV9 combines with J gene TRBJ2-5. CDR1 and CDR2 (germline): SGDLS, YYNGEE. The CDR3 totals 13 residues. CDR3 loop: CASSGQLQETQYF.

The rearrangement links TRBV11-2 to TRBJ2-5; TCRdb names TRBD1, which stays unverified in the absence of DNA. The CDR3 covers 16 residues. Per the germline V gene, CDR1 is SGHAT and CDR2 is FQNNGV. CDR3 loop: CASSLRDRAYQETQYF. Full variable domain (remainder filled in from reference TRBV11-2 and TRBJ2-5): EAGVAQSPRYKIIEKRQSVAFWCNPISGHATLYWYQQILGQGPKLLIQFQNNGVVDDSQLPKDRFSAERLKGVDSTLKIQPAKLEDSAVYLCASSLRDRAYQETQYFGPGTRLLVL.

J is TRBJ1-1 and V is TRBV7-9; TCRdb names TRBD1, which stays unverified in the absence of DNA. The CDR3 covers 16 residues. Germline values: CDR1 SEHNR, CDR2 FQNEAQ (reference sequence). This chain's CDR3 is CASSLVRIPLGTEAFF. Full variable domain (outside the CDR3, taken from reference TRBV7-9 and TRBJ1-1): DTGVSQNPRHKITKRGQNVTFRCDPISEHNRLYWYRQTLGQGPEFLTYFQNEAQLEKSRLLSDRFSAERPKGSFSTLEIQRTEQGDSAMYLCASSLVRIPLGTEAFFGQGTRLTVV.

The chain couples TRBV5-1 to TRBJ2-1; TCRdb proposes TRBD1, but this gene call is untestable without DNA. Germline CDR1 reads SGHRS; CDR2 reads YFSETQ. This CDR3 spans 15 amino acids. CDR3 region: CASSFIQGKYDEQFF.

V gene TRBV21-1 combines with J gene TRBJ2-7; TCRdb reports TRBD1, a call that lacks DNA to check it against. TRBV21-1 is termed a pseudogene. The CDR3 is 16 amino acids. CDR3 region: CASSKDVGTVNCEQYF.

V gene TRBV12-3 or TRBV12-4 combines with J gene TRBJ2-7. The CDR3 covers 11 residues. This CDR3 reads CASRVAYEQYF.

The CDR3 spells CASSLWTSGDPIQYF. V is TRBV28 and J is TRBJ2-7; the TCRdb call, TRBD2, lacks DNA for checking. This CDR3 contains 15 residues. The germline V gene has CDR1 MDHEN and CDR2 SYDVKM.

The V gene is TRBV9, the J gene TRBJ2-7; TCRdb selects TRBD1, and the lack of DNA leaves this call unchecked. CDR1 is SGDLS and CDR2 is YYNGEE in the germline V gene. The CDR3 covers 14 residues. CDR3 sequence reads: CASSAGTPADEQYF.

The rearrangement uses TRBV6-6 and TRBJ2-2; the TRBD2 assignment by TCRdb is unverifiable without DNA. The CDR3 has 16 amino acids. CDR1 is MNHNY and CDR2 is SVGAGI in the germline V gene (reference sequence). CDR3 residues: CASSYLSGEGTGELFF.

The chain is built from TRBV12-3 or TRBV12-4 and TRBJ1-2. The CDR3 runs to 11 residues. CDR3 in amino acids: CASNYNYGYTF.

The V and J genes are TRBV20-1 and TRBJ2-5; TCRdb's D gene call, TRBD1, goes unchecked for lack of DNA. The CDR3 contains 14 residues. Germline CDR1 and CDR2: DFQATT and SNEGSKA (reference sequence). The CDR3 region is CSAREQGSRETQYF.

The chain combines TRBV5-1 with TRBJ2-7; absent DNA, TCRdb's TRBD2 call cannot be checked. The CDR3 is 15 residues long. Germline V CDR1 and CDR2: SGHRS, YFSETQ. CDR3 sequence: CASSLVNSGNDEQYF.

The V call is TRBV18, the J call TRBJ2-7; without DNA, the TCRdb call of TRBD2 cannot be checked. The CDR3 contains 14 residues. Looked up from germline, CDR1 is KGHSH and CDR2 is LQKENI. CDR3 region: CASSPPRALAEQYF.

This sequence joins TRBV20-1 and TRBJ2-4; the D gene TCRdb calls, TRBD2, cannot be checked with no DNA. CDR3 length: 15 amino acids. Germline V gene data show CDR1 as DFQATT and CDR2 as SNEGSKA (reference sequence). CDR3 in amino acids: CSARDGPLAKNIQYF.